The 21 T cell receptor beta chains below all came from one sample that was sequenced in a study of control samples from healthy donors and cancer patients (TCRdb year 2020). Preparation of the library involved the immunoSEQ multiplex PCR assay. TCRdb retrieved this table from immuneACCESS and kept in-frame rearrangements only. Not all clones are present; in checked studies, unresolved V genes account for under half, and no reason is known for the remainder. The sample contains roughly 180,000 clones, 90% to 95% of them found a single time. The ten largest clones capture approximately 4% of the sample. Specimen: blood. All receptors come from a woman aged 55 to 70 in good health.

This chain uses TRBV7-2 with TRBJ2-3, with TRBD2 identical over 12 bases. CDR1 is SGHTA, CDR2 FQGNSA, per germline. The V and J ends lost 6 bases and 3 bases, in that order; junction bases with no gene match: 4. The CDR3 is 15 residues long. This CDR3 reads CASSFTSGGTDTQYF. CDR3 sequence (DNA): TGTGCCAGCAGTTTTACTAGCGGGGGGACAGATACGCAGTATTTT.

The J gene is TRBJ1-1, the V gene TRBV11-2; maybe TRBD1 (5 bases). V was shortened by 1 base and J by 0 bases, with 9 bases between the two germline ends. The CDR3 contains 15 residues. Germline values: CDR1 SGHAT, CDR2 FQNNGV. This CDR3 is CASSLVGAMNTEAFF. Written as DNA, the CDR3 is TGTGCCAGCAGCTTAGTCGGGGCGATGAACACTGAAGCTTTCTTT. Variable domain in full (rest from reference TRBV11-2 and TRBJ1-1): EAGVAQSPRYKIIEKRQSVAFWCNPISGHATLYWYQQILGQGPKLLIQFQNNGVVDDSQLPKDRFSAERLKGVDSTLKIQPAKLEDSAVYLCASSLVGAMNTEAFFGQGTRLTVV.

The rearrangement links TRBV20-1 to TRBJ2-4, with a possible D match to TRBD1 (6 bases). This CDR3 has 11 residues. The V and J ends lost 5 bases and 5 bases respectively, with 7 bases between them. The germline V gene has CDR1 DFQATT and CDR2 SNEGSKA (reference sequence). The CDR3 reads CSAAGENIQYF. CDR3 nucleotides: TGCAGTGCTGCAGGGGAAAACATTCAGTACTTC.

The DNA of the CDR3 is TGTGCCAGCAGCGTAATGGTTCCCCACAATCAGCCCCAGCATTTT. Translation: CASSVMVPHNQPQHF. The genes are TRBV19 and TRBJ1-5; D not certain. This CDR3 is built from 15 residues. Deletions cut 9 bases from V and 3 bases from J, with 18 bases between. Germline V gene data show CDR1 as LNHDA and CDR2 as SQIVND (reference sequence).

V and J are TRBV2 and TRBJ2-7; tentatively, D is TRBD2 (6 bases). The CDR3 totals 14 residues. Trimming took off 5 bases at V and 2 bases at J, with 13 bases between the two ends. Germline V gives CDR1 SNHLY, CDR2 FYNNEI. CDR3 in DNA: TGTGCCAGCAGTTCGGGACTGTTGACCTACGAGCAGTACTTC. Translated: CASSSGLLTYEQYF.

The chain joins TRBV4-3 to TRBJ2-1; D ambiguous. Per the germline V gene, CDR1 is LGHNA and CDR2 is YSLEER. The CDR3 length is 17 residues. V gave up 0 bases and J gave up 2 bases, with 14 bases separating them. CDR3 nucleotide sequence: TGCGCCAGCAGCCAAGATACCCGCGATCCGGCCTACAATGAGCAGTTCTTC. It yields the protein CASSQDTRDPAYNEQFF.

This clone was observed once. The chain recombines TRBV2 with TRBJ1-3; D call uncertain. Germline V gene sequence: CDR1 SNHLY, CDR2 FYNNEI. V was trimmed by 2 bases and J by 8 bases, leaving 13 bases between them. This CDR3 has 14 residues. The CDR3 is CASSELRPPDTIYF. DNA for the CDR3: TGTGCCAGCAGTGAACTTCGGCCCCCCGACACCATATATTTT.

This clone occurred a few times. CDR3 loop: CASTLITGAFF. The CDR3 nucleotides read TGTGCCAGCACCCTTATTACGGGAGCTTTCTTT. The rearrangement uses TRBV12-3 or TRBV12-4 and TRBJ1-1, with D unresolved. Trimming removed 7 bases from V and 10 bases from J, with 13 bases in between. The CDR3 consists of 11 residues.

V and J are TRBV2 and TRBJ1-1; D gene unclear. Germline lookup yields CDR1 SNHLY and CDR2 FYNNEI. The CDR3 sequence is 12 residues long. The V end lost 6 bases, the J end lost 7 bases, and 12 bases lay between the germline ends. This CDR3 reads CASRTNTFEAFF. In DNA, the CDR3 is TGTGCCAGCAGGACCAATACCTTTGAAGCTTTCTTT. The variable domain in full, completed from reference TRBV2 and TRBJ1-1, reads EPEVTQTPSHQVTQMGQEVILRCVPISNHLYFYWYRQILGQKVEFLVSFYNNEISEKSEIFDDQFSVERPDGSNFTLKIRSTKLEDSAMYFCASRTNTFEAFFGQGTRLTVV.

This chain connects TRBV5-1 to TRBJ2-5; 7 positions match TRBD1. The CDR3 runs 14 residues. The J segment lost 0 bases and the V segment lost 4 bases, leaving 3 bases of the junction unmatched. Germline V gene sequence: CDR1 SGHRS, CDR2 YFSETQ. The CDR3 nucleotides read TGCGCCAGCAGCCAACAGGGGAACCAAGAGACCCAGTACTTC. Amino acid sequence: CASSQQGNQETQYF.

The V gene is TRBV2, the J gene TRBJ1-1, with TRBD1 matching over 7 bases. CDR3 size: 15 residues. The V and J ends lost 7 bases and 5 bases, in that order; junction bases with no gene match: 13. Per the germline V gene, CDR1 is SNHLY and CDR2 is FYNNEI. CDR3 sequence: CASKTAGGWGTEAFF. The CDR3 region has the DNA TGTGCCAGCAAAACGGCAGGGGGGTGGGGTACTGAAGCTTTCTTT.

The CDR3 region is CASTPYGSNYGYTF. CDR3 DNA sequence: TGTGCCAGCACTCCGTACGGATCTAACTATGGCTACACCTTC. This chain joins TRBV4-2 and TRBJ1-2, with no clear D. The V gene lost 7 bases and the J gene lost 0 bases, with 12 bases spanning the gap. From germline, CDR1 is LGHNA and CDR2 YNFKEQ. CDR3 size: 14 residues.

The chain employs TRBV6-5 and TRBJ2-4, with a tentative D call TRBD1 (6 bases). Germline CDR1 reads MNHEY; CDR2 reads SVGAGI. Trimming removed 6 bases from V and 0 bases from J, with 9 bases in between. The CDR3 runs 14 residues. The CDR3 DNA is TGTGCCAGCAGCCTACAGGGAGCCAAAAACATTCAGTACTTC. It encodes CASSLQGAKNIQYF.

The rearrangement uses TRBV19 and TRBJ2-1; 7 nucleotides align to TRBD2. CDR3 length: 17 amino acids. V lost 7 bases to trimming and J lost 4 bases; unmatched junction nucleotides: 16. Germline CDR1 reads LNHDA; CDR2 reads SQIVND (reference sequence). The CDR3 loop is CASTGGSGSNNYNEQFF. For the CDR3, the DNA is TGTGCCAGTACCGGGGGGTCAGGGAGTAACAATTACAATGAGCAGTTCTTC.

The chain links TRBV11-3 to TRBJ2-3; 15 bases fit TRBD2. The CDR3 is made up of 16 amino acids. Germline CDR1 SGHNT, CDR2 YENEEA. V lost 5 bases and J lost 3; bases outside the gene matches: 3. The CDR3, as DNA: TGTGCCAGCAGCCCGGGACTAGCGGGGGGAACAGATACGCAGTATTTT. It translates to CASSPGLAGGTDTQYF.

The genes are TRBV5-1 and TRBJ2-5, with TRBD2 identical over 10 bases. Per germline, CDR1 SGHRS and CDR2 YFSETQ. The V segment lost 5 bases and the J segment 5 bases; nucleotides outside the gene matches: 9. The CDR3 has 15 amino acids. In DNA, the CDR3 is TGCGCCAGCAGGAGCGGGGGGGCAGCTTTGGAGACCCAGTACTTC. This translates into CASRSGGAALETQYF.

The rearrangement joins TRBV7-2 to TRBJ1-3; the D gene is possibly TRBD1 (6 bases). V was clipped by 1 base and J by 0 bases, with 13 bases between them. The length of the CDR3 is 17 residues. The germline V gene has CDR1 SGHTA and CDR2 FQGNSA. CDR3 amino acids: CASSLVLTGYSGNTIYF. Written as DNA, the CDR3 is TGTGCCAGCAGCTTAGTCCTTACAGGGTACTCTGGAAACACCATATATTTT.

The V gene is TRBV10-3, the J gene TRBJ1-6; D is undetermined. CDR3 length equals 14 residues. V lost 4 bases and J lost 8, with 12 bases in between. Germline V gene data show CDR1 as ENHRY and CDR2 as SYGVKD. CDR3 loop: CAISVEGRYSPLHF. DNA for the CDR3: TGTGCCATCAGTGTAGAGGGAAGATATTCACCCCTCCACTTT.

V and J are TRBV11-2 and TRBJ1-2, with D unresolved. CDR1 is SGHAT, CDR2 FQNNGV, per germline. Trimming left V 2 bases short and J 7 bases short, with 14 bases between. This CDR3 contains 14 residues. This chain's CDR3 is CASSLISPLSGYTF. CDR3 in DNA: TGTGCCAGCAGCTTAATTTCTCCGCTGTCTGGCTACACCTTC.

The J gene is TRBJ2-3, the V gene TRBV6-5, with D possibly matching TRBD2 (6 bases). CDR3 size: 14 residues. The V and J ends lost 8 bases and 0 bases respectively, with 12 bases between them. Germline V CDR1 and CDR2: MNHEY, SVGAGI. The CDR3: CASRTSHSTDTQYF. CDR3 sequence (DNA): TGTGCCAGCCGAACTAGCCATAGCACAGATACGCAGTATTTT.

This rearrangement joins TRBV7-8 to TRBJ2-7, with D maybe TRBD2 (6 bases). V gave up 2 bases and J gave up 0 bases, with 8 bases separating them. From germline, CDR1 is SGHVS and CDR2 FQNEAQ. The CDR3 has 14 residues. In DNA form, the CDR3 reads TGTGCCAGCAGCTTAAGGGACTCCTCCTACGAGCAGTACTTC. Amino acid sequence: CASSLRDSSYEQYF.